This is a list of T cell receptor beta chains from one sample in a study of cytomegalovirus exposure and HLA in healthy donors. TCRdb keeps only in-frame clones here, not all; method: immunoSEQ multiplex PCR. The sample includes 200,000 to 250,000 clones, around 89% of them seen just once. The specimen was PBMCs. The receptor set was obtained from a young woman in good health and CMV-seronegative. CDR3s include the opening cysteine and the closing phenylalanine or tryptophan. The D gene is left open where the match is weak. Size is stated for part of the rows, as once, few or many counts, or as a class when the clone is expanded.

-	-	TRBV4-3	TRBJ2-7	TGCGCCAGCAGCCAAGGTGGGGAGGGGGTCTACGAGCAGTACTTC	CASSQGGEGVYEQYF
TRBD1	-	TRBV19	TRBJ2-1	TGTGCCAGTAGTGCAGGACAGGGTAAGGGGAAAAATGAGCAGTTCTTC	CASSAGQGKGKNEQFF
TRBD2	-	TRBV9	TRBJ2-7	TGTGCCAGCAGCGTAGAGGCTAGCGGGATTAACGAGCAGTACTTC	CASSVEASGINEQYF
TRBD1	-	TRBV29-1	TRBJ2-7	TGCAGCGTTGTGGCAACCGGGACAGGGATTCTAGCGTCTTCCTACGAGCAGTACTTC	CSVVATGTGILASSYEQYF
-	-	TRBV29-1	TRBJ1-1	TGCAGCGTTGAAATGGCGAACACTGAAGCTTTCTTT	CSVEMANTEAFF
-	-	TRBV4-2	TRBJ2-1	TGTGCCAGCAGCCCGTTTGGGGGGTCCTACAATGAGCAGTTCTTC	CASSPFGGSYNEQFF
TRBD2	-	TRBV7-2	TRBJ2-2	TGTGCCAGCACCCCCGACAGCGGGAGACGGACCGGGGAGCTGTTTTTT	CASTPDSGRRTGELFF
TRBD2	-	TRBV11-3	TRBJ2-2	TGTGCCAGCAGCTTAGAACCTCGGGGGGGTAACACCGGGGAGCTGTTTTTT	CASSLEPRGGNTGELFF
-	once	TRBV5-1	TRBJ2-7	TGCGCCAGCAGCTTGGATCCAGGACTTACCTCCTACGAGCAGTACTTC	CASSLDPGLTSYEQYF
-	once	TRBV27	TRBJ2-7	TGTGCCAGCAGGGGAGAAGGGACCTACGAGCAGTACTTC	CASRGEGTYEQYF
-	once	TRBV7-9	TRBJ2-5	TGTGCCAGCAGCCAAATGACAAGCCAAGAGACCCAGTACTTC	CASSQMTSQETQYF
TRBD2	-	TRBV19	TRBJ2-2	TGTGCCAGTCACCTAGCGGGGCCACTCCTCGGGGAGCTGTTTTTT	CASHLAGPLLGELFF
TRBD2	-	TRBV25-1	TRBJ2-5	TGTGCCAGCAGTGCTATTACGGGAGGGGACCAAGAGACCCAGTACTTC	CASSAITGGDQETQYF
-	few	TRBV4-3	TRBJ2-7	TGCGCCAGCAGCCAAGACAGGGGACCCTACGAGCAGTACTTC	CASSQDRGPYEQYF
-	-	TRBV6-5	TRBJ1-1	TGTGCCAGCAGCTCCGGGTGGACTGAAGCTTTCTTT	CASSSGWTEAFF
-	-	TRBV2	TRBJ1-1	TGTGCCAGCAGTGAAGATTCGGGGTTCAACACTGAAGCTTTCTTT	CASSEDSGFNTEAFF
-	-	TRBV4-3	TRBJ2-3	TGCGCCAGCAGCCAAGACGGTTTCGGTACAGATACGCAGTATTTT	CASSQDGFGTDTQYF
-	few	TRBV30	TRBJ1-2	TGTGCCTGGAGTGTCGGGACAAGTTTGCATGGCTACACCTTC	CAWSVGTSLHGYTF
TRBD1	-	TRBV29-1	TRBJ2-1	TGCAGCGTTGTGGGACAGGGGCTGTTCAATGAGCAGTTCTTC	CSVVGQGLFNEQFF
-	few	TRBV28	TRBJ1-6	TGTGCCAGCAGTTCTGGGGCACTCGACAATTCACCCCTCCACTTT	CASSSGALDNSPLHF
-	-	TRBV12-1	TRBJ1-5	-	CASSFGQGACNQPQHF
-	-	TRBV19	TRBJ2-6	TGTGCCAGTAGTATCCACGGTTCTGGGGCCAACGTCCTGACTTTC	CASSIHGSGANVLTF